This passage covers 13 T cell receptor beta chains from one sample sequenced in a study of blood T cells in healthy people across ages. Combining a sample-barcoded 5' primer with a J-beta primer mix, a second PCR ran for about 6 to 12 cycles. TCRdb itself ran the 5' RACE reads through MiXCR, one entry per CDR3 protein. In the table there are about 1.8 million distinct CDR3 sequences, around 50% of which are singletons. Input material: blood. These receptors were obtained from a woman in her forties in good health.

This clonotype was seen just once. The rearrangement joins TRBV5-1 to TRBJ2-3, with TRBD1 identical over 8 bases. Trimming at V came to 0 bases and at J to 2 bases, leaving 5 bases not matched to a gene. The CDR3 is 16 amino acids. Germline-derived CDR1 and CDR2 are SGHRS and YFSETQ. CDR3 bases: TGCGCCAGCAGCTTGGGCAGGGGGCGATTCACAGATACGCAGTATTTT. Its protein is CASSLGRGRFTDTQYF.

The chain has TRBV4-1 and TRBJ2-3; D remains ambiguous. V lost 3 bases and J 2 bases, leaving 15 bases between the germline ends. Germline CDR1 is MGHRA and CDR2 is YSYEKL. This CDR3 region has 16 residues. DNA for the CDR3: TGCGCCAGCAGCCAGGGTACCTCGTCGGCCACAGATACGCAGTATTTT. It translates to CASSQGTSSATDTQYF.

V is TRBV12-5 and J is TRBJ2-1; 9 bases are shared with TRBD1. Germline CDR1 LGHNT, CDR2 FRNRAP. V gave up 6 bases and J gave up 6 bases; unmatched junction bases: 9. The CDR3 totals 15 residues. The CDR3 sequence is CASGRDRGISNEQFF. CDR3 bases: TGTGCTAGTGGCCGTGACAGGGGGATCTCCAATGAGCAGTTCTTC.

Ten or more counts support this clonotype. The chain uses TRBV6-5 and TRBJ2-7, with D hard to call. The CDR3 is 11 amino acids. The germline gives CDR1 MNHEY, CDR2 SVGAGI. Trimming removed 6 bases from V and 3 bases from J, with 6 bases in between. The CDR3 DNA reads TGTGCCAGCAGGAGCTACTACGAGCAGTACTTC. Protein product: CASRSYYEQYF.

The chain combines TRBV2 with TRBJ1-1; no clear D gene. CDR3 length: 12 residues. Germline-derived CDR1 and CDR2 are SNHLY and FYNNEI. V was trimmed by 5 bases and J by 6 bases, leaving 10 bases between them. The DNA for the CDR3 is TGTGCCAGCAGTACTGAGGCAGCTGAAGCTTTCTTT. Protein product: CASSTEAAEAFF.

The chain couples TRBV12-5 to TRBJ1-5, with D tentatively TRBD1 (6 bases). Germline CDR1 and CDR2: LGHNT and FRNRAP. This CDR3 is built from 14 residues. Trimming shortened V by 7 bases and J by 2 bases, and 12 bases separated the two germline ends. The DNA of the CDR3 is TGTGCTAGTGCAGGGGAGGGTGGCAATCAGCCCCAGCATTTT. It is translated as CASAGEGGNQPQHF. Variable domain in full (rest from reference TRBV12-5 and TRBJ1-5): DARVTQTPRHKVTEMGQEVTMRCQPILGHNTVFWYRQTMMQGLELLAYFRNRAPLDDSGMPKDRFSAEMPDATLATLKIQPSEPRDSAVYFCASAGEGGNQPQHFGDGTRLSIL.

The chain uses TRBV5-1 and TRBJ2-5, with 9 positions matching TRBD1. Germline V gene sequence: CDR1 SGHRS, CDR2 YFSETQ. With V trimmed by 0 bases and J by 5 bases, 5 bases remained unmatched. The CDR3 length is 15 residues. In DNA, the CDR3 is TGCGCCAGCAGCTTGGCACAGGGGGCAGGGGAGACCCAGTACTTC. Amino acids: CASSLAQGAGETQYF.

The chain joins TRBV10-3 to TRBJ2-5, with a weak D call TRBD2 (6 bases). The germline CDR1 and CDR2 sequences are ENHRY and SYGVKD. Trimming cost V 6 bases and J 1 base, with 12 bases left between them. CDR3 size: 14 residues. CDR3 sequence reads: CAISPTGGQETQYF. In DNA form, the CDR3 reads TGTGCCATCAGCCCTACCGGGGGCCAAGAGACCCAGTACTTC.

V is TRBV28 and J is TRBJ1-2; no clear D gene. V was trimmed by 7 bases and J by 4 bases, leaving 13 bases between them. CDR1 is MDHEN and CDR2 is SYDVKM in the germline V gene. The CDR3 sequence is 13 residues long. The CDR3 spells CASTRDVIYGYTF. CDR3 coding DNA: TGTGCCAGCACCCGCGATGTTATCTATGGCTACACCTTC.

This clonotype was seen only a few times. The rearrangement uses TRBV2 and TRBJ2-1, with D possibly matching TRBD2 (6 bases). The CDR3 runs 14 residues. V lost 5 bases to trimming and J lost 0 bases, with 8 bases between them. In germline, CDR1 is SNHLY, CDR2 FYNNEI. The CDR3, as DNA: TGTGCCAGCAGTCCGGAGGGCTCCTACAATGAGCAGTTCTTC. It codes for CASSPEGSYNEQFF.

The chain uses TRBV7-2 and TRBJ2-1; 10 positions agree with TRBD2. This CDR3 is built from 15 residues. After removal of 5 bases from V and 7 bases from J, the junction contained 8 bases not matched to a gene. The germline CDR1 and CDR2 sequences are SGHTA and FQGNSA. The CDR3 here is CASSRSGGAMNEQFF. Here the CDR3 DNA reads TGTGCCAGCAGCCGAAGCGGGGGGGCAATGAATGAGCAGTTCTTC.

Only a few counts were recorded for this clonotype. The CDR3 bases are TGTGCCAGCAGCTTAGATGGGGGTAATGAAAAACTGTTTTTT. Its translation: CASSLDGGNEKLFF. V usage is TRBV7-2 and J usage is TRBJ1-4; tentative D call: TRBD1 (5 bases). The CDR3 loop spans 14 amino acids. Looked up from germline, CDR1 is SGHTA and CDR2 is FQGNSA. V was trimmed by 1 base and J by 4 bases, leaving 7 bases between them.

This clonotype was detected only a few times. The chain joins TRBV10-3 to TRBJ1-2; unclear D gene. The length of the CDR3 is 14 residues. Trimming shortened V by 2 bases and J by 2 bases, and 9 bases separated the two germline ends. Germline CDR1 and CDR2: ENHRY and SYGVKD. The CDR3 here is CAISEMRGNYGYTF. CDR3 DNA sequence: TGTGCCATCAGTGAGATGAGAGGAAACTATGGCTACACCTTC.